This TCR beta chain was observed in a study of Ad26.COV2.S vaccination and SARS-CoV-2 variants. The V gene end was trimmed by 2 bases and the J gene end by 6 bases; junction bases not matched to a gene: 5. This CDR3 is built from 14 residues. Germline assignment: CDR1 SGDLS and CDR2 YYNGEE. Noted treatment: about 20 received Ad26.COV2.S at low or high dose, single or two shots; roughly 5 received placebo; per-sample allocation not given. All samples were drawn on day 63, counting from the first vaccine or placebo injection. The repertoire was sequenced with immunoSEQ multiplex PCR; TCRdb's copy has only in-frame clones and lacks some. This table holds around 300,000 clones, approximately 90% found once.

This receptor was taken from a person aged 18-65 years who received the Ad26.COV2.S COVID-19 vaccine or a placebo. Sample: peripheral blood, taken in a trial of Ad26.COV2.S vaccine versus placebo. The chain has TRBV9 and TRBJ1-1; 9 nucleotides line up with TRBD1. CDR3 region: CASSVTGGLAEAFF. The CDR3 DNA follows: TGTGCCAGCAGCGTCACAGGGGGCTTGGCTGAAGCTTTCTTT.